This T cell receptor beta chain came from a study of blood T cells in healthy people across ages. Regarding the study as a whole: Estimated diversity across one million T cells was deemed an underestimate.

The second PCR ran 7 to 11 cycles with a sample-barcoded 5' primer and J-beta primers. TCRdb fed the 5' RACE reads into MiXCR, producing one record per CDR3 protein. Of roughly 900,000 distinct CDR3 sequences listed, 40% to 60% are singletons. This CDR3 contains 14 residues. V was pared by 5 bases and J by 5 bases, with 6 bases of the junction left unmatched. Germline values: CDR1 SGHTA, CDR2 FQGNSA. About this clonotype itself: What it binds is unknown.

Sequences were obtained from blood. The clonotype originates from a man aged 30-40 years in good health. The chain is built from TRBV7-2 and TRBJ2-3; 8 bases align to TRBD2. The DNA of the CDR3 is TGTGCCAGCAGCGTTAGCGGGGTGGGAGATACGCAGTATTTT. Amino acids: CASSVSGVGDTQYF.